The present T cell receptor beta chain was sequenced within a study of T cells after yellow fever vaccination. The study, taken as a whole, reports: Abundant clonotypes from the bulk population could contaminate FACS-sorted repertoires.

Universal primer sites and UMIs were introduced during 5'RACE template-switching synthesis of TCR cDNA. TCRdb reanalysed the 5' RACE reads using MiXCR and keeps one entry per CDR3 protein. The data contain approximately 300,000 distinct CDR3 sequences, about 10% of them singletons. V shed 4 bases and J 0 bases; nucleotides not matched to a gene: 16. This CDR3 comprises 21 residues. Germline CDR1 is LGHNA and CDR2 is YNFKEQ. In this sample, this clonotype turned up many times. The target antigen is unknown. The rearrangement links TRBV4-2 to TRBJ2-4; 12 nucleotides agree with TRBD2. This clonotype was obtained from a young man who received the YFV17D yellow fever vaccine. This specimen consisted of CD4+ T cells sorted from PBMCs, obtained 45 days after the yellow fever booster vaccination. CDR3 DNA: TGTGCCAGCAGCCCCACCCCCCGGGCTAGCGGGGGGGTTCTAGCCAAAAACATTCAGTACTTC. It yields the protein CASSPTPRASGGVLAKNIQYF.